These T cell receptor beta chains were read from a single sample in a study of T cells in Graves' hyperthyroidism and ophthalmopathy. TCRdb processed the multiplex PCR reads anew with MiXCR; each CDR3 protein has one entry. The sample yields over 150,000 distinct CDR3 sequences, 17% seen once. Source material: blood. The receptors come from a woman aged 50 to 60 with Graves' hyperthyroidism. Each CDR3 is given with its conserved first and last residue. A D gene is named only where the DNA matches it firmly. Clone size is not always given. Where it is, it says once, few, many or a class for expanded clones.

many	TRBV20-1	TRBJ2-1	TRBD1	TGCAGTGCGGATACAGGGGAGAGGCGATACAATGAGCAGTTCTTC	CSADTGERRYNEQFF
many	TRBV7-9	TRBJ2-3	-	TGTGCCAGCAGCTCTTATCGGACAGATACGCAGTATTTT	CASSSYRTDTQYF
few	TRBV7-2	TRBJ1-3	-	TGTGCCAGCAGCTTGGCAGTATACTCTGGAAACACCATATATTTT	CASSLAVYSGNTIYF
many	TRBV7-9	TRBJ1-4	-	TGTGCCAGCAGCTTAGTGGAGGGGGCTAATGAAAAACTGTTTTTT	CASSLVEGANEKLFF
-	TRBV5-1	TRBJ2-3	-	TGCGCCAGCAGCTTGGGGCTTGACGCAGATACGCAGTATTTT	CASSLGLDADTQYF
many	TRBV15	TRBJ2-7	-	TGTGCCACCAGCAGAGTCCTTGCCGATAGCTCCTACGAGCAGTACTTC	CATSRVLADSSYEQYF
few	TRBV6-8	TRBJ2-1	-	TGTGCCAGCAGAGCGAAAGGGCCGCGGAGCTCCTACAATGAGCAGTTCTTC	CASRAKGPRSSYNEQFF
-	TRBV5-1	TRBJ2-3	TRBD2	TGCGCCAGCAGCTCGGGACTAGCGGGTCGCGGAGATACGCAGTATTTT	CASSSGLAGRGDTQYF
-	TRBV12-3/TRBV12-4	TRBJ2-7	TRBD1	TGTGCCAGCAGTTTCGGTGGCAACAGGGGCGAGCAGTACTTC	CASSFGGNRGEQYF
many	TRBV28	TRBJ2-7	-	TGTGCCAGCAGTCCTCCCGGGACCCGACTCAAGCAGTACTTC	CASSPPGTRLKQYF
many	TRBV4-1	TRBJ2-5	-	TGCGCCAGCAGCCTACAGGATAGGAGGGAGACCCAGTACTTC	CASSLQDRRETQYF
few	TRBV7-9	TRBJ1-2	-	TGTGCCAGCAGCTTAACCGGGGACGATGGCTACACCTTC	CASSLTGDDGYTF
many	TRBV29-1	TRBJ2-3	TRBD1	TGCAGCCCCGGGACAGGCACAGATACGCAGTATTTT	CSPGTGTDTQYF
many	TRBV6-1	TRBJ1-5	TRBD1	TGTGCCAGCAACCCAAACCCGGACAGGCCGCGGGGGCAGCCCCAGCATTTT	CASNPNPDRPRGQPQHF
many	TRBV27	TRBJ1-5	-	TGTGCCAGCAGTTTCATCAATCAGCCCCAGCATTTT	CASSFINQPQHF
many	TRBV12-3/TRBV12-4	TRBJ2-3	TRBD2	TGTGCCAGCAGTTTCGCGACTAGCGGGAGGGGAGATACGCAGTATTTT	CASSFATSGRGDTQYF
many	TRBV12-3/TRBV12-4	TRBJ1-1	-	TGTGCCAGCAGTTTAGTGGGAATGAACACTGAAGCTTTCTTT	CASSLVGMNTEAFF
many	TRBV4-1	TRBJ2-7	-	TGCGCCAGCAGCCAAGACGCAGGGGAATACGAGCAGTACTTC	CASSQDAGEYEQYF
few	TRBV20-1	TRBJ2-5	-	TGCAGTGAAAGTAGGCAAGCTGGCGAGACCCAGTACTTC	CSESRQAGETQYF
many	TRBV12-3/TRBV12-4	TRBJ1-1	-	TGTGCCAGCAGTTCCGCCCCTGAAGCTTTCTTT	CASSSAPEAFF
many	TRBV28	TRBJ2-7	TRBD1	TGTGCCAGCCCCCAAAACGGGACAGGAAGCTCCTACGAGCAGTACTTC	CASPQNGTGSSYEQYF
many	TRBV3-1	TRBJ2-1	-	TGTGCCAGCAGCCGTGACGGGGCGCAGTTCTTC	CASSRDGAQFF
many	TRBV10-3	TRBJ1-1	-	TGTGCCATCAGCACAGGGAACACTGAAGCTTTCTTT	CAISTGNTEAFF
many	TRBV7-2	TRBJ1-1	-	TGTGCCAGCAGCTTAGGGCGCCAGGGAATGAGGACCGGTGAAGCTTTCTTT	CASSLGRQGMRTGEAFF
-	TRBV27	TRBJ1-5	-	TGTGCCAGCAGTTCGGGACACTTCAATCAGCCCCAGCATTTT	CASSSGHFNQPQHF
many	TRBV3-1	TRBJ1-2	-	TGTGCCAGCAGCCACCGGGACAACTATGGCTACACCTTC	CASSHRDNYGYTF
many	TRBV11-3	TRBJ2-6	-	TGTGCCAGCAGCACCCGGTTAGCGGCTGGGGCCAACGTCCTGACTTTC	CASSTRLAAGANVLTF
many	TRBV7-9	TRBJ2-5	-	TGTGCCAGCAGCTTGAGTCAGTTGTACCAAGAGACCCAGTACTTC	CASSLSQLYQETQYF
many	TRBV11-3	TRBJ2-7	TRBD2	TGTGCCAGCAGCTTAGGCGGGGGACGGTCCCTCTACGAGCAGTACTTC	CASSLGGGRSLYEQYF
-	TRBV19	TRBJ1-2	-	TGTGCCAGTAGTCCCCCCGGACAACGCCTTCATGGCTACACCTTC	CASSPPGQRLHGYTF
-	TRBV12-3/TRBV12-4	TRBJ1-5	-	TGTGCCAGCAGTACCTACAGTAAACATCAGCCCCAGCATTTT	CASSTYSKHQPQHF
many	TRBV28	TRBJ2-3	-	TGTGCCAGCAGTTTATTGCCCAGCGTAGATACGCAGTATTTT	CASSLLPSVDTQYF
many	TRBV5-1	TRBJ2-7	TRBD2	TGCGCCAGCAGCTTGTCTCTGACTAGCGGGTTAGTTTACGAGCAGTACTTC	CASSLSLTSGLVYEQYF
many	TRBV10-3	TRBJ2-1	-	TGTGCCATCACCATCCGGGACTCGGATGGGGAGCAGTTCTTC	CAITIRDSDGEQFF
many	TRBV28	TRBJ2-3	TRBD2	TGTGCCAGCAGTTCCCCCGGGAGGTCTATAGATACGCAGTATTTT	CASSSPGRSIDTQYF
-	TRBV7-9	TRBJ1-2	-	TGTGCCAGCAGCTTGGACGACTATGGCTACACCTTC	CASSLDDYGYTF
-	TRBV15	TRBJ2-2	-	TGTGCCACCAGCATTCCGAACACCGGGGAGCTGTTTTTT	CATSIPNTGELFF
many	TRBV20-1	TRBJ2-7	-	TGCAGTGCTAGAGTCCGAAACTCCTACGAGCAGTACTTC	CSARVRNSYEQYF
few	TRBV11-2	TRBJ2-1	TRBD2	TGTGCCAGCAGCTCCGACCAGACTAGCGGGGGATACAATGAGCAGTTCTTC	CASSSDQTSGGYNEQFF
many	TRBV5-1	TRBJ2-3	TRBD1	TGCGCCAGCAGCTTGGGCGTACAGGGGTCTAGCACAGATACGCAGTATTTT	CASSLGVQGSSTDTQYF
many	TRBV20-1	TRBJ2-7	TRBD2	TGCAGTGCTAGAGGACTAGCGGGAGCCCACGAGCAGTACTTC	CSARGLAGAHEQYF
-	TRBV6-6	TRBJ2-7	TRBD1	TGTGCCAGCAGTTACTCCCGGGACAGGTCCTACGAGCAGTACTTC	CASSYSRDRSYEQYF
many	TRBV3-1	TRBJ2-7	-	TGTGCCAGCAGCGCTGGACCTTACGAGCAGTACTTC	CASSAGPYEQYF
few	TRBV30	TRBJ1-2	-	TGTGCCTGGGACTTACGGACAGAGGTAACCTATGGCTACACCTTC	CAWDLRTEVTYGYTF
-	TRBV24-1	TRBJ2-2	TRBD1	TGTGCCACCAGTGATCCGGGACAGGCGAACACCGGGGAGCTGTTTTTT	CATSDPGQANTGELFF
-	TRBV30	TRBJ2-1	-	TGTGCCGGAGCCCTAGAGATGTTAGGCGGCAATGAGCAGTTCTTC	CAGALEMLGGNEQFF